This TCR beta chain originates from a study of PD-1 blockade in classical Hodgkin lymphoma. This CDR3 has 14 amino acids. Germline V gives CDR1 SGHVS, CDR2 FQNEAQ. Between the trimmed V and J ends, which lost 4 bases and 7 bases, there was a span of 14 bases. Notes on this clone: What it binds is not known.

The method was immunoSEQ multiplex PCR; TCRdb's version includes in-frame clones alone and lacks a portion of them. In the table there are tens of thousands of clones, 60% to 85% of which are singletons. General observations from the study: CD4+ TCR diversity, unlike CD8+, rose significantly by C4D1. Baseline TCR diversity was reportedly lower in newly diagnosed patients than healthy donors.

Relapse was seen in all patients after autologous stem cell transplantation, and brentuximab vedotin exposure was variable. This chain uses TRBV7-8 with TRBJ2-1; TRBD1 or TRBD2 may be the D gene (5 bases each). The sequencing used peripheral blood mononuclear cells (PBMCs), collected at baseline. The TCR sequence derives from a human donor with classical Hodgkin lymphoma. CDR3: CASSSPGRRNEQFF. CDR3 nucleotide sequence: TGTGCCAGCAGCTCGCCGGGACGGCGGAATGAGCAGTTCTTC.